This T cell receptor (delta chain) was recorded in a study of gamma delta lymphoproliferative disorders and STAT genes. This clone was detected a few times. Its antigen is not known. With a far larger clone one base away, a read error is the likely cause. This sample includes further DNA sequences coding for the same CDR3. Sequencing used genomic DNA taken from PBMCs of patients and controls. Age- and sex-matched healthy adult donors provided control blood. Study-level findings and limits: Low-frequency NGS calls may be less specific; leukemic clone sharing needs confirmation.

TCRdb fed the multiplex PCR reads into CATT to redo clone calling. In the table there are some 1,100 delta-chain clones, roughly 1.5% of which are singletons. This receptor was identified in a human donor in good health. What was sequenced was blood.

The CDR3 loop is CALGELWGTPYTDKLIF. The CDR3 coding sequence is TGTGCTCTTGGGGAACTATGGGGGACCCCCTACACCGATAAACTCATCTTT. V is TRDV1 and J is TRDJ1, with 7 positions matching TRDD3. Germline trimming cut 0 bases from V and 0 bases from J; bases unmatched to any gene: 7. Germline V gene lookup returns CDR1 TSWWSYY and CDR2 QGS. This CDR3 comprises 17 residues.